Each of the 7 T cell receptor beta chains below was sequenced from the same sample in a study of blood T cell repertoires in COVID-19. The assay was immunoSEQ multiplex PCR, and TCRdb's table has in-frame clones only and misses some. The table includes 150,000 to 200,000 clones, 85% detected once. Input material: peripheral blood. Receptor source: a human donor with acute or convalescent COVID-19. The donor label of this sample is uncertain.

The chain carries TRBV4-1 and TRBJ1-1; D uncertain. V was cut by 1 base and J by 0 bases, with 6 bases left in between. CDR1 and CDR2 from the germline V gene are MGHRA and YSYEKL. This CDR3 comprises 14 residues. The CDR3 coding sequence is TGCGCCAGCAGCCAAGTCGGGTTGAACACTGAAGCTTTCTTT. This translates into CASSQVGLNTEAFF.

V and J are TRBV7-2 and TRBJ1-5; tentatively, D is TRBD1 (5 bases). Trimming left V 2 bases short and J 6 bases short, with 11 bases between. Germline-derived CDR1 and CDR2 are SGHTA and FQGNSA. CDR3 length equals 14 residues. The CDR3 DNA reads TGTGCCAGCAGCTTAAGGGGATCGTGTCAGCCCCAGCATTTT. Its translation: CASSLRGSCQPQHF. Supplemented by reference TRBV7-2 and TRBJ1-5, the full variable domain reads GAGVSQSPSNKVTEKGKDVELRCDPISGHTALYWYRQSLGQGLEFLIYFQGNSAPDKSGLPSDRFSAERTGGSVSTLTIQRTQQEDSAVYLCASSLRGSCQPQHFGDGTRLSIL.

V and J are TRBV7-3 and TRBJ1-2, with 7 bases that match TRBD1. The CDR3 extends over 13 amino acids. The germline V gene encodes CDR1 SGHTA and CDR2 FQGTGA. V lost 4 bases and J lost 6; bases outside the gene matches: 5. The CDR3 coding sequence is TGTGCCAGCAGCTCGACAGGGAGAGATGGCTACACCTTC. It translates to CASSSTGRDGYTF.

This sequence joins TRBV10-1 and TRBJ2-5; D is perhaps TRBD1 (6 bases). This CDR3 is 13 amino acids long. The germline V and J ends were trimmed by 5 bases and 3 bases, with 10 bases remaining between them. Per germline, CDR1 WNHNN and CDR2 SYGVQD (reference sequence). The CDR3 loop is CASSIGQKETQYF. DNA of the CDR3: TGCGCCAGCAGTATCGGACAGAAAGAGACCCAGTACTTC.

This clone was detected only once. The CDR3 sequence: CASVPGQGLNTEAFF. The CDR3 DNA reads as TGTGCCAGTGTTCCGGGACAGGGACTGAACACTGAAGCTTTCTTT. This chain links TRBV19 with TRBJ1-1, with 9 bases matching TRBD1. The CDR3 runs 15 residues. The trim removed 8 bases at V and 0 bases at J, leaving 7 bases unmatched. Germline V gene sequence: CDR1 LNHDA, CDR2 SQIVND (reference sequence).

The CDR3 spells CASSIRYLKTGSRHYGYTF. In nucleotides, the CDR3 is TGTGCCAGTAGTATTCGGTATCTAAAGACAGGATCCCGCCACTATGGCTACACCTTC. The chain recombines TRBV19 with TRBJ1-2, with D maybe TRBD1 (6 bases). The CDR3 totals 19 residues. Germline V gene lookup returns CDR1 LNHDA and CDR2 SQIVND (reference sequence). Trimming stripped 3 bases from V and 3 bases from J, with 26 bases between. The whole variable domain, filled in from reference TRBV19 and TRBJ1-2, reads DGGITQSPKYLFRKEGQNVTLSCEQNLNHDAMYWYRQDPGQGLRLIYYSQIVNDFQKGDIAEGYSVSREKKESFPLTVTSAQKNPTAFYLCASSIRYLKTGSRHYGYTFGSGTRLTVV.

V is TRBV2 and J is TRBJ2-7; D call uncertain. This CDR3 is built from 11 residues. Germline loops: CDR1 SNHLY, CDR2 FYNNEI. Trimming stripped 4 bases from V and 2 bases from J, with 3 bases between. In DNA form, the CDR3 reads TGTGCCAGCAGTGGCGCCTACGAGCAGTACTTC. Its translation is CASSGAYEQYF.